This T cell receptor (beta chain) comes out of a study of T-cell reconstitution after alpha-beta-depleted transplantation in children. The CDR3 has 13 residues. CDR1 is DFQATT, CDR2 SNEGSKA, per germline (reference sequence). J lost 8 bases, V lost 3 bases, and 6 bases had no gene match. Comments on this clonotype: The antigen remains undetermined.

The study, taken as a whole, reports: The study traced high day-60 TCRbeta diversity in some patients to surviving recipient T cells and thymic progenitors. By about two months after transplant, alpha-beta T cells reportedly arose from several hundred graft clones that had expanded. By one year post-transplant, T-cell counts and diversity largely arose from T cells that were newly produced.

Preparation of the TCRbeta library used unique molecular identifiers. TCRdb re-called the PCR reads through MiXCR, storing one row per CDR3 protein. Here the sample spans under 450,000 distinct CDR3 sequences, around 15% being singletons. The sample consisted of PBMCs, mostly from graft donor cells, taken 360 days after TCRalphabeta/CD19-depleted stem cell transplant. This sequence originates from a boy under three years old who had a stem cell transplant for Wiskott-Aldrich syndrome, so the T cells may come from the graft donor. The V call is TRBV20-1, the J call TRBJ2-1; 8 nucleotides align to TRBD2. The CDR3 nucleotides read TGCAGTGCTAGGACGGGGGGGCCGGATGAGCAGTTCTTC. The encoded protein is CSARTGGPDEQFF.